The 10 T cell receptor beta chains given below trace back to one sample, sequenced in a study of blood T cell repertoires in COVID-19. Sequencing was performed with immunoSEQ multiplex PCR; in TCRdb, only in-frame clones are kept and a portion is missing. Among about 270,000 clones listed, about nine tenths were seen once. The sequenced sample was peripheral blood. Receptors were obtained from a man aged 55 to 70 who had recovered from COVID-19.

This chain joins TRBV2 and TRBJ1-4; TRBD1 aligns across 7 bases. The CDR3 has 15 amino acids. After removal of 7 bases from V and 4 bases from J, the junction contained 9 bases not matched to a gene. Germline V CDR1 and CDR2: SNHLY, FYNNEI. Here the CDR3 reads CASIYGQVFNEKLFF. The DNA for the CDR3 is TGTGCCAGCATATACGGACAGGTCTTTAATGAAAAACTGTTTTTT.

This chain links TRBV9 with TRBJ2-7, with a weak D call TRBD1 (5 bases). This CDR3 is 14 amino acids long. The V end was cut by 2 bases, the J end by 3 bases, with 12 bases between. Per the germline V gene, CDR1 is SGDLS and CDR2 is YYNGEE. CDR3 region: CASSVGPENYEQYF. The DNA for the CDR3 is TGTGCCAGCAGCGTGGGGCCGGAGAACTACGAGCAGTACTTC. The full variable domain, completed using reference TRBV9 and TRBJ2-7, is DSGVTQTPKHLITATGQRVTLRCSPRSGDLSVYWYQQSLDQGLQFLIQYYNGEERAKGNILERFSAQQFPDLHSELNLSSLELGDSALYFCASSVGPENYEQYFGPGTRLTVT.

As for this clone: At one end the junction does not follow the germline gene, possibly because of a read error. V usage is TRBV27 and J usage is TRBJ2-5; 7 nucleotides align to TRBD2. The V gene's germline CDR1 is MNHEY and CDR2 SMNVEV (reference sequence). The CDR3 consists of 16 residues. CDR3 nucleotide sequence: TGTGCCGGCAGTGGGGGGGTGAGGGGCGCGAGGGAGACCCAGTACTTC. It specifies CAGSGGVRGARETQYF.

The chain has TRBV7-9 and TRBJ1-4, with TRBD1 identical over 8 bases. The CDR3 totals 16 residues. V lost 0 bases, J lost 8 bases, and 8 bases stayed unmatched. The germline gives CDR1 SEHNR, CDR2 FQNEAQ (reference sequence). The CDR3 DNA follows: TGTGCCAGCAGCTTAGCTGGACAGGGTGGCCGGGAAAAACTGTTTTTT. It translates to CASSLAGQGGREKLFF.

V and J are TRBV6-5 and TRBJ2-5, with D perhaps TRBD1 (6 bases). The germline V gene has CDR1 MNHEY and CDR2 SVGAGI. The V and J ends lost 2 bases and 2 bases respectively, with 12 bases between them. There are 15 residues in the CDR3. In DNA, the CDR3 is TGTGCCAGCAGTTACACGACAGGTTTTCAAGAGACCCAGTACTTC. Protein product: CASSYTTGFQETQYF.

Of note for this clone: A much larger clone differs by one base, so this may be a read error. Different DNA sequences within this sample yield the same CDR3. CDR3 in DNA: TGTGCCAGCAGCTTGGGACAGGATAACTATGGCTACACCTTC. As protein: CASSLGQDNYGYTF. V is TRBV5-4 and J is TRBJ1-2, with a weak D call TRBD1 (6 bases). Per the germline V gene, CDR1 is SGHNT and CDR2 is YYREEE (reference sequence). The CDR3 is 14 amino acids. Between the trimmed V and J ends, which lost 0 bases and 1 base, there was a span of 7 bases.

This clone was counted a single time. The CDR3 DNA sequence: TGTGCCAGCCAGACTTTCGGGACAGGGAACTATGGCTACACCTTC. It encodes CASQTFGTGNYGYTF. This sequence joins TRBV6-5 and TRBJ1-2; 9 nucleotides line up with TRBD1. This CDR3 has 15 residues. V shed 8 bases, J shed 2 bases, and the junction held 9 bases outside the gene matches. CDR1 is MNHEY, CDR2 SVGAGI, per germline.

The chain employs TRBV5-1 and TRBJ2-5; D perhaps matches TRBD1 (6 bases). The germline V gene encodes CDR1 SGHRS and CDR2 YFSETQ. Trimming cost V 7 bases and J 4 bases, with 14 bases left between them. CDR3 length equals 13 residues. CDR3: CASGPGAGETQYF. CDR3 in DNA: TGCGCCAGCGGTCCAGGGGCCGGAGAGACCCAGTACTTC.

The rearrangement joins TRBV2 to TRBJ2-6; TRBD1 aligns across 10 bases. The length of the CDR3 is 17 residues. Germline CDR1 reads SNHLY; CDR2 reads FYNNEI. With 6 bases clipped from V and 0 bases from J, the junction kept 5 bases outside the gene matches. In nucleotides, the CDR3 is TGTGCCAGCAGGGGACAGGGGACCCGCTCTGGGGCCAACGTCCTGACTTTC. As protein: CASRGQGTRSGANVLTF.

This chain links TRBV6-2 or TRBV6-3 with TRBJ1-6, with 8 nucleotides matching TRBD1. Trimming took 5 bases from V and 0 from J; bases not matched to a gene: 6. Germline-derived CDR1 and CDR2 are MNHEY and SVGEGT. The CDR3 spans 17 residues. The CDR3 DNA sequence: TGTGCCAGCAGTGGCAGGGACAGGTACTCCTATAATTCACCCCTCCACTTT. It translates to CASSGRDRYSYNSPLHF.